Sequencing of this T cell receptor (beta chain) was carried out in a study of T-cell memory formation after mild COVID-19. This clonotype was detected only a few times. What it recognizes is unknown. With 0 bases removed from V and 5 bases from J, the gap between germline ends came to 16 bases. CDR1 DFQATT and CDR2 SNEGSKA come from the germline V gene (reference sequence). The CDR3 runs 15 residues. Libraries for TCRalpha and TCRbeta carried sample barcodes and unique molecular identifiers via 5'RACE. TCRdb passed the 5' RACE reads through MiXCR, listing each CDR3 protein once. The repertoire holds hundreds of thousands of distinct CDR3 sequences, with roughly 13% as singletons. Whole-study results and caveats: CD4+ contracting clones were mainly CM and EM; CD8+ ones, EMRA. A second wave expanding day 15 to 37 was CD4+-biased; contracting clones were balanced.

This chain uses TRBV20-1 with TRBJ1-1; no clear D gene. The sequence was obtained from a man younger than 30 who had mild COVID-19 (a few samples of this study predate the infection). Cell type and time point are not known. Sequenced material: PBMCs or a T cell subset sorted from them (not recorded which). The CDR3 DNA follows: TGCAGTGCTAGAGATGGGAACTGGCGTGGGACTGAAGCTTTCTTT. Protein product: CSARDGNWRGTEAFF.